This TCR beta chain comes out of a study of blood T cell repertoires in COVID-19. Study information: Whether acute or convalescent, the COVID-19 samples came from the United States, Italy and Spain.

Participant age was roughly 18 to 89 years, and participants resided in roughly 25 US areas. Exposed enrollees encountered a COVID-19 case at some point within 2 weeks before study entry. This clone showed up just once. Per the original methods: The authors estimated nucleated cell counts from reference gene primer amplification. The protocol was immunoSEQ multiplex PCR, while the TCRdb copy is restricted to in-frame clones and leaves out a portion. V and J calls plus clone size are reproduced from that table; the DNA served to infer D and trimming. The sample holds roughly 320,000 clones, roughly 90% seen once. Germline V gene sequence: CDR1 SQVTM, CDR2 ANQGSEA. This CDR3 is built from 17 residues. V dropped 7 bases and J dropped 1; count of bases not matched to a gene: 12.

The rearrangement links TRBV29-1 to TRBJ2-1; TRBD2 matches at 11 bases. Input material: PBMCs or T cells enriched from blood (not recorded which). This receptor was taken from a woman in her twenties or thirties who had been exposed to COVID-19. As DNA, the CDR3 is TGCAGCGCCGGGGGCCTAGCGGGGGGACCTTCCTACAATGAGCAGTTCTTC. It translates to CSAGGLAGGPSYNEQFF.